This entry lists 18 T cell receptor beta chains sequenced from one sample in a study of T cells in Graves' hyperthyroidism and ophthalmopathy. There were TCR beta CDR3 regions amplified from RNA transcripts. The study used the HTBI primer set for a first-round RT-PCR of the TCR CDR3. TCRdb reanalysed the multiplex PCR reads using MiXCR and keeps one entry per CDR3 protein. This table has 370,000 or so distinct CDR3 sequences, 20% to 30% appearing once. The sequenced material came from blood. Receptors were obtained from a man over 45 with Graves' hyperthyroidism.

There are a few counts of this clonotype. J is TRBJ2-1 and V is TRBV6-1, with D perhaps assigned TRBD1 or TRBD2 (5 bases each). There are 16 residues in the CDR3. V was shortened by 7 bases and J by 5 bases, with 21 bases between the two germline ends. Germline V gives CDR1 MNHNS, CDR2 SASEGT. CDR3 DNA: TGTGCCAGCAACCCAACCCAGTCAGAGGGGCACAATGAGCAGTTCTTC. Translating it yields CASNPTQSEGHNEQFF.

This clonotype was seen at least ten times. The chain uses TRBV29-1 and TRBJ2-7; D is unresolved. This CDR3 region has 15 residues. V was cut by 6 bases and J by 0 bases, with 18 bases left in between. CDR1 and CDR2 (germline): SQVTM, ANQGSEA. CDR3 protein: CSVAPPDGNSYEQYF. In DNA, the CDR3 is TGCAGCGTCGCCCCCCCGGACGGCAACTCCTACGAGCAGTACTTC.

The V and J genes are TRBV19 and TRBJ2-1, with TRBD1 as a possible D gene (5 bases). Trimming shortened V by 1 base and J by 4 bases, and 11 bases separated the two germline ends. Germline V gene sequence: CDR1 LNHDA, CDR2 SQIVND (reference sequence). The CDR3 consists of 15 residues. The CDR3 loop reads CASSIGGAGYNEQFF. For the CDR3, the DNA is TGTGCCAGTAGTATAGGTGGGGCAGGGTACAATGAGCAGTTCTTC.

The V gene is TRBV6-6, the J gene TRBJ2-7; 8 positions agree with TRBD2. The CDR3 is 14 amino acids. J was trimmed by 5 bases and V by 2 bases; bases with no gene match: 5. CDR1 and CDR2 (germline): MNHNY, SVGAGI (reference sequence). CDR3 in amino acids: CASSYQAGANEQYF. The CDR3 DNA reads TGTGCCAGCAGTTACCAAGCGGGAGCTAACGAGCAGTACTTC.

There are a few counts of this clonotype. The V and J genes are TRBV5-1 and TRBJ2-3; unclear D gene. With 3 bases removed from V and 2 bases from J, the gap between germline ends came to 16 bases. Germline V lookup: CDR1 SGHRS, CDR2 YFSETQ. The CDR3 length is 16 residues. In nucleotides, the CDR3 is TGCGCCAGCAGCTCCGAGGTTAGAGTCCCCACAGATACGCAGTATTTT. This translates into CASSSEVRVPTDTQYF.

J is TRBJ1-1 and V is TRBV14; 11 nucleotides agree with TRBD1. The V gene's germline CDR1 is SGHDN and CDR2 FVKESK. With V trimmed by 5 bases and J by 3 bases, 5 bases remained unmatched. This CDR3 is built from 15 residues. Written as DNA, the CDR3 is TGTGCCAGCAGCACATGGACAGGGGGCTACACTGAAGCTTTCTTT. It yields the protein CASSTWTGGYTEAFF.

The sample holds many counts of this clonotype. The gene calls are TRBV11-2 and TRBJ2-5; D tentatively reads TRBD1 or TRBD2 (5 bases each). The CDR3 is 15 amino acids. CDR1 SGHAT and CDR2 FQNNGV come from the germline V gene. The V and J ends lost 2 bases and 0 bases respectively, with 10 bases between them. DNA for the CDR3: TGTGCCAGCAGCTTATGGGAGACAGACCAAGAGACCCAGTACTTC. This translates into CASSLWETDQETQYF.

This rearrangement joins TRBV7-6 to TRBJ2-1; 10 positions match TRBD1. Germline CDR1 reads SGHVS; CDR2 reads FNYEAQ. This CDR3 region has 14 residues. The junction had 6 bases not matched to a gene; V was cut back by 7 bases and J by 6 bases. Here the CDR3 reads CASKRGTGVNEQFF. The CDR3 DNA sequence: TGTGCCAGCAAACGGGGGACAGGGGTCAATGAGCAGTTCTTC.

This clonotype was observed many times. At one boundary the junction diverges from the germline segment, which might be a read error. The CDR3 loop reads CASSSADTQYF. DNA for the CDR3: TGCGCCAGCAGCTCCGCAGATACGCAGTATTTT. V and J are TRBV12-3 or TRBV12-4 and TRBJ2-3; D uncertain. This CDR3 has 11 amino acids.

This clonotype has more than one count but fewer than ten. The rearrangement links TRBV5-1 to TRBJ1-4; TRBD1 is a possible D gene (5 bases). Trimming took off 3 bases at V and 3 bases at J, with 12 bases between the two ends. The CDR3 totals 15 residues. The germline gives CDR1 SGHRS, CDR2 YFSETQ. CDR3 amino acids: CASSSTGPPNEKLFF. CDR3 bases: TGCGCCAGCAGCTCAACGGGACCTCCTAATGAAAAACTGTTTTTT.

This clonotype turned up a few times. The chain uses TRBV13 and TRBJ1-4; D is ambiguous. Per germline, CDR1 PRHDT and CDR2 FYEKMQ (reference sequence). The V end lost 0 bases, the J end lost 6 bases, and 11 bases lay between the germline ends. The CDR3 runs to 15 residues. CDR3 loop: CASSLGGPGDEKLFF. The CDR3 DNA reads as TGTGCCAGCAGCTTAGGCGGTCCCGGAGATGAAAAACTGTTTTTT.

This clonotype appeared many times. This sequence joins TRBV7-9 and TRBJ2-1; possibly TRBD2 for D (5 bases). This CDR3 region has 13 residues. Deletions cut 2 bases from V and 5 bases from J, with 7 bases between. The germline CDR1 and CDR2 sequences are SEHNR and FQNEAQ (reference sequence). CDR3 DNA sequence: TGTGCCAGCAGCTTAACTAGGGACAATGAGCAGTTCTTC. Its protein is CASSLTRDNEQFF.

As for this clonotype: A junction boundary mismatches the germline segment, possibly from a read error. The chain has TRBV3-1 and TRBJ1-5; D remains unclear. The CDR3 has 16 residues. The germline V gene has CDR1 LGHDT and CDR2 YNNKEL (reference sequence). CDR3 coding DNA: TGTGCCAGCAGCCAAGGTCTTTTGGGGAGCAATCAGCTCCAGCATTTT. The encoded protein is CASSQGLLGSNQLQHF.

This rearrangement joins TRBV29-1 to TRBJ1-5; the D gene is possibly TRBD1 (5 bases). Between the trimmed V and J ends, which lost 4 bases and 5 bases, there was a span of 9 bases. Germline loops: CDR1 SQVTM, CDR2 ANQGSEA. This CDR3 contains 12 residues. The CDR3 DNA reads as TGCAGCGTTGGGTCGGGGGATCAGCCCCAGCATTTT. Protein: CSVGSGDQPQHF. The full variable domain, its missing parts supplied by reference TRBV29-1 and TRBJ1-5, is SAVISQKPSRDICQRGTSLTIQCQVDSQVTMMFWYRQQPGQSLTLIATANQGSEATYESGFVIDKFPISRPNLTFSTLTVSNMSPEDSSIYLCSVGSGDQPQHFGDGTRLSIL.

The table lists this clonotype with a few counts. The CDR3 nucleotides read TGTGCCACCAGCAGAGATCTGAGGGGCGGCAATCAGCCCCAGCATTTT. It codes for CATSRDLRGGNQPQHF. This sequence joins TRBV15 and TRBJ1-5; tentative D call: TRBD1 (5 bases). The CDR3 runs 16 residues. The V and J ends lost 0 bases and 2 bases respectively, with 11 bases between them. CDR1 is LNHNV and CDR2 is YYDKDF in the germline V gene (reference sequence).

A single count supports this clonotype. Just one base apart from a much larger clone, this may be a read error. This chain joins TRBV6-5 and TRBJ1-1, with D hard to call. Trimming removed 3 bases at V and 6 bases at J, with 20 bases between. The CDR3 is 16 amino acids. From germline, CDR1 is MNHEY and CDR2 SVGAGI. The CDR3 protein is CASSYPPGRLYAEAFF. The DNA of the CDR3 is TGTGCCAGCAGTTATCCCCCCGGCAGACTTTACGCTGAAGCTTTCTTT.

J is TRBJ2-5 and V is TRBV20-1, with TRBD1 matching over 7 bases. This CDR3 comprises 14 residues. The V segment lost 5 bases and the J segment 4 bases; nucleotides outside the gene matches: 10. The germline CDR1 and CDR2 sequences are DFQATT and SNEGSKA (reference sequence). The CDR3 DNA sequence: TGCAGTGCTGTAGGGGGCGGGCGGTTAGAGACCCAGTACTTC. Protein product: CSAVGGGRLETQYF.

This clonotype has at least ten counts. This chain connects TRBV7-2 to TRBJ1-2, with 10 positions matching TRBD1. This CDR3 has 14 residues. Unmatched junction bases numbered 5, after V lost 3 bases and J lost 7 bases. Germline V gene sequence: CDR1 SGHTA, CDR2 FQGNSA. The CDR3 region has the DNA TGTGCCAGCAGCTTTCGACAGGGGGCGAGTGGCTACACCTTC. Translation: CASSFRQGASGYTF.